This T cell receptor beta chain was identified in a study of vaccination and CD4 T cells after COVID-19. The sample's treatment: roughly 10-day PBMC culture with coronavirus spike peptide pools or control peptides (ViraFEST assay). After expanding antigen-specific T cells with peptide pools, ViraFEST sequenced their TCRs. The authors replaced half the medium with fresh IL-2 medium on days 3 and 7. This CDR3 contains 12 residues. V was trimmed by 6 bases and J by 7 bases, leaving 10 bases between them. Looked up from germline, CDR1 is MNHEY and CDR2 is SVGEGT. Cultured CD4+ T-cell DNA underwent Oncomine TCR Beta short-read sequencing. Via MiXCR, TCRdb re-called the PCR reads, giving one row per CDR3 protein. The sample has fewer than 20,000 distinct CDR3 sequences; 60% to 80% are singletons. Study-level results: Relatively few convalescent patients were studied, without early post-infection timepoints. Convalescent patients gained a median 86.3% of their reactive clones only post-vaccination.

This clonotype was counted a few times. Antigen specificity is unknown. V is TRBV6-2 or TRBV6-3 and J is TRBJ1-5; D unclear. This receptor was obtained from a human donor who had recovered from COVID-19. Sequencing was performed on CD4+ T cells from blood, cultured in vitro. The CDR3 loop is CASSPREQPQHF. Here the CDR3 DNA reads TGTGCCAGCAGCCCACGGGAACAGCCCCAGCATTTT.